The 16 T cell receptor beta chains listed next were all sequenced from one sample in a study of CD8 T cells in Susac syndrome. Random hexamers primed reverse transcription of about 0.45 to 1 ug RNA. TCRdb analysed the immunoSEQ multiplex PCR reads with MiXCR anew, one entry per CDR3 protein. The profile shows approximately 190,000 distinct CDR3 sequences, more than 90% of them singletons. The sequencing sample was made of CD4+ T cells from PBMCs. These receptors came from a human donor with Susac syndrome.

The chain joins TRBV6-2 or TRBV6-3 to TRBJ2-2; no firm D call. CDR1 is MNHEY, CDR2 SVGEGT, per germline. V was cut by 2 bases and J by 4 bases, with 8 bases left in between. The CDR3 is 14 amino acids. The CDR3 DNA follows: TGTGCCAGCAGTTACAGGGTCAGCACCGGGGAGCTGTTTTTT. Residues: CASSYRVSTGELFF.

The rearrangement uses TRBV9 and TRBJ2-5; D may correspond to TRBD1 or TRBD2 (5 bases each). The CDR3 length is 16 residues. Germline V CDR1 and CDR2: SGDLS, YYNGEE. V was shortened by 0 bases and J by 0 bases, with 12 bases between the two germline ends. The CDR3 DNA sequence: TGTGCCAGCAGCGTAGATGGGGGACCGTACCAAGAGACCCAGTACTTC. It encodes CASSVDGGPYQETQYF.

The J gene is TRBJ1-4, the V gene TRBV9; TRBD1 aligns across 9 bases. CDR3 size: 15 residues. Germline V lookup: CDR1 SGDLS, CDR2 YYNGEE. V shed 3 bases, J shed 7 bases, and the junction held 7 bases outside the gene matches. The CDR3 reads CASSGRQGEGEKLFF. For the CDR3, the DNA is TGTGCCAGCAGCGGACGACAGGGGGAAGGTGAAAAACTGTTTTTT.

This rearrangement joins TRBV7-6 to TRBJ2-7; possibly TRBD1 for D (5 bases). V was cut by 5 bases and J by 0 bases, with 23 bases left in between. The CDR3 totals 18 residues. The germline V gene encodes CDR1 SGHVS and CDR2 FNYEAQ. The CDR3 loop is CASSRGGATAKSSYEQYF. The CDR3 DNA reads as TGTGCCAGCAGCCGCGGCGGAGCGACAGCAAAAAGCTCCTACGAGCAGTACTTC. Full variable domain (outside the CDR3, taken from reference TRBV7-6 and TRBJ2-7): GAGVSQSPRYKVTKRGQDVALRCDPISGHVSLYWYRQALGQGPEFLTYFNYEAQQDKSGLPNDRFSAERPEGSISTLTIQRTEQRDSAMYRCASSRGGATAKSSYEQYFGPGTRLTVT.

V and J are TRBV7-6 and TRBJ2-2; D may be TRBD1 (5 bases). Germline lookup yields CDR1 SGHVS and CDR2 FNYEAQ. V shed 3 bases and J shed 4 bases, with 12 bases lying between them. The CDR3 consists of 15 residues. CDR3 region: CASSFLGQGTGELFF. CDR3 DNA sequence: TGTGCCAGCAGCTTTCTCGGTCAGGGCACCGGGGAGCTGTTTTTT.

This sequence joins TRBV9 and TRBJ2-1; either TRBD1 or TRBD2 may supply D (5 bases each). There are 14 residues in the CDR3. Germline CDR1 SGDLS, CDR2 YYNGEE. V was pared by 4 bases and J by 8 bases, with 16 bases between. CDR3 residues: CASSKGTSQHEQFF. The DNA for the CDR3 is TGTGCCAGCAGCAAAGGGACCAGTCAGCATGAGCAGTTCTTC.

The V gene is TRBV30, the J gene TRBJ2-3, with D maybe TRBD1 (5 bases). Germline CDR1 GTSNPN, CDR2 SVGIG (reference sequence). The CDR3 sequence is 13 residues long. V was cut by 1 base and J by 6 bases, with 11 bases left in between. The CDR3: CAWSASGWDTQYF. The CDR3 DNA reads as TGTGCCTGGAGTGCCTCAGGGTGGGATACGCAGTATTTT.

The CDR3 sequence: CASSVLRGSTDTQYF. CDR3 nucleotide sequence: TGTGCCAGCAGCGTCCTACGAGGGAGCACAGATACGCAGTATTTT. V gene TRBV7-2 combines with J gene TRBJ2-3, with D perhaps matching TRBD2 (5 bases). Germline CDR1 SGHTA, CDR2 FQGNSA. V was cut by 5 bases and J by 0 bases, with 12 bases left in between. This CDR3 comprises 15 residues.

This clonotype has more than one count but fewer than ten. V and J are TRBV12-5 and TRBJ1-1; D remains unclear. There are 13 residues in the CDR3. Germline lookup yields CDR1 LGHNT and CDR2 FRNRAP. V was shortened by 2 bases and J by 1 base, with 5 bases between the two germline ends. The CDR3 is CASGLSGNTEAFF. CDR3 nucleotide sequence: TGTGCTAGTGGTTTGTCGGGGAACACTGAAGCTTTCTTT.

This rearrangement joins TRBV25-1 to TRBJ1-2; D is possibly TRBD1 (5 bases). The germline V gene has CDR1 MGHDK and CDR2 SYGVNS. The CDR3 runs 16 residues. Trimming removed 0 bases at V and 3 bases at J, with 14 bases between. The CDR3 DNA is TGTGCCAGCAGTGAATACGACAGCGGATCTTACTATGGCTACACCTTC. Protein: CASSEYDSGSYYGYTF.

This clonotype was observed a single time. The genes are TRBV4-3 and TRBJ2-7; 8 bases map to TRBD2. The CDR3 sequence is 14 residues long. V trimming: 1 base; J trimming: 6 bases; junction bases outside the gene matches: 5. Germline assignment: CDR1 LGHNA and CDR2 YSLEER. The CDR3 DNA reads TGCGCCAGCAGCCAAGGGGGACTAGTTTCCGAGCAGTACTTC. This codes for CASSQGGLVSEQYF.

The chain employs TRBV7-8 and TRBJ1-3; D may be TRBD1 (5 bases). V lost 5 bases and J lost 0, with 14 bases in between. Looked up from germline, CDR1 is SGHVS and CDR2 is FQNEAQ. This CDR3 contains 16 residues. The chain's CDR3 is CASSPPSRGSGNTIYF. CDR3 nucleotide sequence: TGTGCCAGCAGCCCCCCGAGTAGGGGCTCTGGAAACACCATATATTTT.

The chain carries TRBV27 and TRBJ2-1; D gene uncertain. V shed 3 bases and J shed 5 bases, with 8 bases lying between them. The CDR3 consists of 13 residues. The germline V gene has CDR1 MNHEY and CDR2 SMNVEV (reference sequence). The CDR3 nucleotides are TGTGCCAGCAGTTTCCTATCGAACAATGAGCAGTTCTTC. Translation gives CASSFLSNNEQFF.

J is TRBJ2-5 and V is TRBV5-1; D gene unclear. CDR3 length equals 12 residues. Germline CDR1 reads SGHRS; CDR2 reads YFSETQ. The V and J ends lost 2 bases and 1 base respectively, with 3 bases between them. For the CDR3, the DNA is TGCGCCAGCAGCTTCTCCCAAGAGACCCAGTACTTC. Its translation: CASSFSQETQYF.

V is TRBV3-1 and J is TRBJ2-5; D is unresolved. The CDR3 contains 15 residues. CDR1 is LGHDT and CDR2 is YNNKEL in the germline V gene (reference sequence). The germline V and J ends were trimmed by 4 bases and 5 bases, with 17 bases remaining between them. The CDR3 DNA follows: TGTGCCAGCAGCCGAGACTGGGGTAAGGAGGAGACCCAGTACTTC. Translating gives CASSRDWGKEETQYF.

The V gene is TRBV20-1, the J gene TRBJ1-5, with unresolved D. Germline CDR1 DFQATT, CDR2 SNEGSKA (reference sequence). The CDR3 length is 15 residues. Trimming removed 4 bases from V and 2 bases from J, with 15 bases in between. The CDR3 spells CSATRTWGGNQPQHF. CDR3 coding DNA: TGCAGTGCTACCCGGACCTGGGGAGGCAATCAGCCCCAGCATTTT.